This T cell receptor (beta chain) is from a study of T cells in localized non-small cell lung cancer. Findings of the study overall: Sequencing involved a lone tumor region, leaving heterogeneity possible. When the top 100 tumor clones were examined, a median around 61 of them also appeared in the adjacent lung, which was paired and uninvolved. Of the tissues analyzed, uninvolved adjacent lung showed maximal T cell clonality, greater than tumor. Higher blood T cell density tracked longer overall survival.

This clone has more than one count but fewer than ten. The antigen is not known. Sequencing was performed with immunoSEQ multiplex PCR; in TCRdb, only in-frame clones are kept and a portion is missing. Of about 15,000 clones in the sample, about 89% were seen once. The CDR3 sequence is 16 residues long. V was clipped by 0 bases and J by 0 bases, with 12 bases between them. CDR1 is SGHRS, CDR2 YFSETQ, per germline. Sequenced material: peripheral blood mononuclear cells, taken before any cancer treatment. The rearrangement joins TRBV5-1 to TRBJ2-5; perhaps TRBD1 as D (6 bases). The TCR comes from a male donor at least 60 years old with stage II lung adenocarcinoma. CDR3 coding DNA: TGCGCCAGCAGCTTGGGAGGGGGTGCGAACCAAGAGACCCAGTACTTC. Translating it yields CASSLGGGANQETQYF.